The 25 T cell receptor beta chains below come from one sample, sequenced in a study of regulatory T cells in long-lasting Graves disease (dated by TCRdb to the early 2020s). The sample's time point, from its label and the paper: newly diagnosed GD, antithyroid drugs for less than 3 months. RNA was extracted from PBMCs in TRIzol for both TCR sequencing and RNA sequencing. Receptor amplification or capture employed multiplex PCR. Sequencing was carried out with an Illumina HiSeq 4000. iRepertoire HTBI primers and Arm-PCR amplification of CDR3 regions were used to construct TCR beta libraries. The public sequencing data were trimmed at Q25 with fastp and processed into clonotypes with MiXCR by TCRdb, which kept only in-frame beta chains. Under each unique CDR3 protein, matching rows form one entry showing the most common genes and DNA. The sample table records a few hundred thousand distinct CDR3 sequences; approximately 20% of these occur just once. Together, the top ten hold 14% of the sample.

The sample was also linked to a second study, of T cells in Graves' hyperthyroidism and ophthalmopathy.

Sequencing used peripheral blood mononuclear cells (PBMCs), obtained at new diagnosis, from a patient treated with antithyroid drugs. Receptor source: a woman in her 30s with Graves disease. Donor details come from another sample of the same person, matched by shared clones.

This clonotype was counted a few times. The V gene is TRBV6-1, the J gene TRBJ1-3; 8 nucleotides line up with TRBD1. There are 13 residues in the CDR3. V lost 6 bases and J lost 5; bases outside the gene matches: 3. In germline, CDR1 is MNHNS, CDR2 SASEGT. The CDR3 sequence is CASRDRERNTIYF. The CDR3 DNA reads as TGTGCCAGCAGGGACAGGGAAAGAAACACCATATATTTT.

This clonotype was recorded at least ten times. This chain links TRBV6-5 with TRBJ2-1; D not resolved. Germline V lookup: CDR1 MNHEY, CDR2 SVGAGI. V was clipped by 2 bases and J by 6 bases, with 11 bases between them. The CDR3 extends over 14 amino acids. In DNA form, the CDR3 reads TGTGCCAGCAGTTACGTGCGGCTAACCAATGAGCAGTTCTTC. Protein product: CASSYVRLTNEQFF.

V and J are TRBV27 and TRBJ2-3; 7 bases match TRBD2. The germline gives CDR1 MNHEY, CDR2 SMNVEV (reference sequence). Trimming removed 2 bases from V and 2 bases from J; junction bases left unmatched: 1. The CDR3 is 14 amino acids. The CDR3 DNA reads TGTGCCAGCAGTTTAGGACTAGTCACAGATACGCAGTATTTT. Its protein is CASSLGLVTDTQYF.

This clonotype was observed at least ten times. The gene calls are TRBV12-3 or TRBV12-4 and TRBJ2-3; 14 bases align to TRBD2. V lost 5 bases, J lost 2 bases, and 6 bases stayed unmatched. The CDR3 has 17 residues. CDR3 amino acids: CASSPGTSGGTTDTQYF. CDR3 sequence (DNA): TGTGCCAGCAGTCCCGGGACTAGCGGGGGAACCACAGATACGCAGTATTTT.

The CDR3 DNA follows: TGCAGTGCTACACAACAGGGAACGATAAACTATGGCTACACCTTC. It yields the protein CSATQQGTINYGYTF. This chain uses TRBV20-1 with TRBJ1-2; tentatively, D is TRBD1 (6 bases). CDR1 and CDR2 from the germline V gene are DFQATT and SNEGSKA (reference sequence). Trimming shortened V by 4 bases and J by 2 bases, and 17 bases separated the two germline ends. The CDR3 extends over 15 amino acids.

CDR3 bases: TGTGCCAGCAGCTTAGGGGTCGCCGGGCTAGCGGAGGACTACAATGAGCAGTTCTTC. It translates to CASSLGVAGLAEDYNEQFF. The chain recombines TRBV11-2 with TRBJ2-1; 7 nucleotides line up with TRBD2. J lost 3 bases, V lost 1 base, and 15 bases had no gene match. Germline V lookup: CDR1 SGHAT, CDR2 FQNNGV. This CDR3 has 19 amino acids.

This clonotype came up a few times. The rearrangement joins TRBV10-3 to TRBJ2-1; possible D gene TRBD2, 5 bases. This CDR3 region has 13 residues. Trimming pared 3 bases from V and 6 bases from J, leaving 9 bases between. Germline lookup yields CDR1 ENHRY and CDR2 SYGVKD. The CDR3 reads CAISEGSGNEQFF. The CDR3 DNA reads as TGTGCCATCAGTGAAGGGAGCGGCAATGAGCAGTTCTTC.

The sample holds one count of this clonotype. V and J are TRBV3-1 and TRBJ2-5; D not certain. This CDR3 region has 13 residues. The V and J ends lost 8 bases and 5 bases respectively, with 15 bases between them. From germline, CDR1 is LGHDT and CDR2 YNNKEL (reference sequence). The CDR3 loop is CASARVSWETQYF. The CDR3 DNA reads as TGTGCCAGCGCTAGAGTTTCGTGGGAGACCCAGTACTTC.

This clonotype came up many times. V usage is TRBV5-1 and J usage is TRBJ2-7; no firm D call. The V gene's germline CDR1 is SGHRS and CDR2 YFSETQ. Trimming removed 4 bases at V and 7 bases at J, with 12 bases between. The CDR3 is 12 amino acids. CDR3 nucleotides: TGCGCCAGCAGCATCGGACCCGGGGAGCAGTACTTC. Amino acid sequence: CASSIGPGEQYF.

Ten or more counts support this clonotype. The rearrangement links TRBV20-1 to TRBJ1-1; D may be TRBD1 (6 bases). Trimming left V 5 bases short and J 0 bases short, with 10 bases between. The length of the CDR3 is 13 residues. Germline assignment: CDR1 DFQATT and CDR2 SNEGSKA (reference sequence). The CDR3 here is CSAFGGMNTEAFF. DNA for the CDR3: TGCAGTGCTTTTGGGGGCATGAACACTGAAGCTTTCTTT.

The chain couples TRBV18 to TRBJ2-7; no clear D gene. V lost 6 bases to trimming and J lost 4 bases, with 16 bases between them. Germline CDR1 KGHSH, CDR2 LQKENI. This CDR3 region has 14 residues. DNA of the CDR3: TGTGCCAGCTCCCCCAGAGAGGCCCTTTACGAGCAGTACTTC. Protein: CASSPREALYEQYF.

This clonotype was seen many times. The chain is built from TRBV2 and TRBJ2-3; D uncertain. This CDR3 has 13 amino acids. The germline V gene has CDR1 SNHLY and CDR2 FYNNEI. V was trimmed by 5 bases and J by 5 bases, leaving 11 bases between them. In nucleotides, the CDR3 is TGTGCCAGCAGTCCGCCTTCGAGAGATACGCAGTATTTT. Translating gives CASSPPSRDTQYF.

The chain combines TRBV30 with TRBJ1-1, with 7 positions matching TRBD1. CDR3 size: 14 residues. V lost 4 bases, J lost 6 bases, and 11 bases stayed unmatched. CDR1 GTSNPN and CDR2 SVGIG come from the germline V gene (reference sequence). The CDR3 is CAWIRGQVFAEAFF. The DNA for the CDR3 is TGTGCCTGGATCCGAGGACAGGTTTTCGCTGAAGCTTTCTTT.

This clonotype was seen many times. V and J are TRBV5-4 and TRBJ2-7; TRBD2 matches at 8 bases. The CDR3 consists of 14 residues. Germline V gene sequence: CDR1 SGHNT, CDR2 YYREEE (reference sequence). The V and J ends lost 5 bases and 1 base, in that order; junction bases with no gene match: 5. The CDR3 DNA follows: TGTGCCAGCAGTCCGGGGGGGAGGTCCTACGAGCAGTACTTC. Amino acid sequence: CASSPGGRSYEQYF.

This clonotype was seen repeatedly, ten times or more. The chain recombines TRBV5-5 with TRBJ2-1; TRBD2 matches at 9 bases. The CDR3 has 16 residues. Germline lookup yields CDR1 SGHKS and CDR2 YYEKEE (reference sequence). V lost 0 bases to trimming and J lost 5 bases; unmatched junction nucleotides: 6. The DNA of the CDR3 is TGTGCCAGCAGCTTGGTTGCGTTAGCGGGGGACAATGAGCAGTTCTTC. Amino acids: CASSLVALAGDNEQFF.

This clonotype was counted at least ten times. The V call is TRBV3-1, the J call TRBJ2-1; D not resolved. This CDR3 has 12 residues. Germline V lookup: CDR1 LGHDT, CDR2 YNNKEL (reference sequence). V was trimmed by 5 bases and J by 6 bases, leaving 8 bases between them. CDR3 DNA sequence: TGTGCCAGCAGCGGGAATGTCAATGAGCAGTTCTTC. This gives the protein CASSGNVNEQFF.

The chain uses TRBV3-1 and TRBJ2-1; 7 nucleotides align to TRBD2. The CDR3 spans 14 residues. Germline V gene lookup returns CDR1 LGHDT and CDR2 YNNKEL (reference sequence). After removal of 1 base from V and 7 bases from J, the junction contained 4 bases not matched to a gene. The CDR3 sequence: CASSQGGRRNEQFF. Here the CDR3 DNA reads TGTGCCAGCAGCCAAGGCGGGAGACGTAATGAGCAGTTCTTC.

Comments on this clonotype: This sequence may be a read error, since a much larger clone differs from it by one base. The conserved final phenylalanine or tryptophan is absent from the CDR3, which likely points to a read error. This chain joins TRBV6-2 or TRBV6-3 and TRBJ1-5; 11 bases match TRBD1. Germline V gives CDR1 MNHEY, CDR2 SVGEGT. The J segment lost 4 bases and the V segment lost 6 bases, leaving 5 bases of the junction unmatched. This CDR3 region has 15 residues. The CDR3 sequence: CASRDRGRVNQPQHS. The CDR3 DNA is TGTGCCAGCAGGGACAGGGGGCGTGTAAATCAGCCCCAGCATTCT.

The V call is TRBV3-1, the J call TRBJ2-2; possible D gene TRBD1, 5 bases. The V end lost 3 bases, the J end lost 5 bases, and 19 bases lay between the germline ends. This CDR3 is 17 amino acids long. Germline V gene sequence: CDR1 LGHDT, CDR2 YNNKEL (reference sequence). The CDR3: CASSHFRDLIVTGELFF. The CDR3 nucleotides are TGTGCCAGCAGCCATTTCAGGGATTTGATTGTTACCGGGGAGCTGTTTTTT.

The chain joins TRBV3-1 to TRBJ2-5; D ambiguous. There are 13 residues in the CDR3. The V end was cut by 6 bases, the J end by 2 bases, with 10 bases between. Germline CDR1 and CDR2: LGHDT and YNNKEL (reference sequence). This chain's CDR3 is CASRRLSQETQYF. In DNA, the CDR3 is TGTGCCAGCAGAAGGCTGTCTCAAGAGACCCAGTACTTC.

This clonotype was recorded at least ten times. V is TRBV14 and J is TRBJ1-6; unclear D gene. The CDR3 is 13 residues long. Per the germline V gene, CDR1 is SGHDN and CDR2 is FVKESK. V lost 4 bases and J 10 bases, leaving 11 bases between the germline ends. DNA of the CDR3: TGTGCCAGCAGCCGAGGAGGTAACTCACCCCTCCACTTT. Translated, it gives CASSRGGNSPLHF.

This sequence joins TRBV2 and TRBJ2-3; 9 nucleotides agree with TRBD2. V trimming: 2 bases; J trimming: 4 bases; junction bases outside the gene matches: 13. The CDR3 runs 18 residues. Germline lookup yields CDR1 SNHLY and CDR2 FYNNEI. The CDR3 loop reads CASSELGGGADVSDTQYF. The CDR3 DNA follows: TGTGCCAGCAGTGAATTGGGCGGGGGGGCGGATGTCTCAGATACGCAGTATTTT. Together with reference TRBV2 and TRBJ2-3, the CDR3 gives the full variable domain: EPEVTQTPSHQVTQMGQEVILRCVPISNHLYFYWYRQILGQKVEFLVSFYNNEISEKSEIFDDQFSVERPDGSNFTLKIRSTKLEDSAMYFCASSELGGGADVSDTQYFGPGTRLTVL.

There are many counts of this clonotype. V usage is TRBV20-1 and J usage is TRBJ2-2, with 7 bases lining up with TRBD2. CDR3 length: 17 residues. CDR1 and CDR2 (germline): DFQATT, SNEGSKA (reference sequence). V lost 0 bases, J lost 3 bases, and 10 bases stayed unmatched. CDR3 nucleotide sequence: TGCAGTGCTAGAGATAAGCTAGCGGACGATTACACCGGGGAGCTGTTTTTT. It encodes CSARDKLADDYTGELFF.

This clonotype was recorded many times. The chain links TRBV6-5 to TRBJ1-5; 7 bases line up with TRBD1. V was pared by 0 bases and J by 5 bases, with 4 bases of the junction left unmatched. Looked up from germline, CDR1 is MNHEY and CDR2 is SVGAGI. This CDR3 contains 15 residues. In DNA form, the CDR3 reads TGTGCCAGCAGTTACTCGCGAGGGGGCTATCAGCCCCAGCATTTT. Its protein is CASSYSRGGYQPQHF.

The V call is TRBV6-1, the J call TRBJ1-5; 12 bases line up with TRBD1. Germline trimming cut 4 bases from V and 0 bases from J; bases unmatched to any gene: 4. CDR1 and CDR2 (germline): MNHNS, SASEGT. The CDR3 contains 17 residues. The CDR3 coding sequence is TGTGCCAGCAGTGTGGGGACAGGGGGCAATAGCAATCAGCCCCAGCATTTT. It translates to CASSVGTGGNSNQPQHF.